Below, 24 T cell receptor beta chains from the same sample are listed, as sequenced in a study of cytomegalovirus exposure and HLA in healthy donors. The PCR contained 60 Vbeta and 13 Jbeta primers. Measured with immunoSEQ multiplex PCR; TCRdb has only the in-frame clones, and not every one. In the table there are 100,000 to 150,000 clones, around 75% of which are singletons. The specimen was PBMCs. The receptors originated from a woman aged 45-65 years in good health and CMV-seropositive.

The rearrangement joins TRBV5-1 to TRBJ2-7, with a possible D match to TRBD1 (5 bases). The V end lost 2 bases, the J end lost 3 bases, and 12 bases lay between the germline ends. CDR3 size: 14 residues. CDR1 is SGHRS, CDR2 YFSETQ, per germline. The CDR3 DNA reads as TGCGCCAGCAGCTTAACAGGTCCTCACTACGAGCAGTACTTC. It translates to CASSLTGPHYEQYF.

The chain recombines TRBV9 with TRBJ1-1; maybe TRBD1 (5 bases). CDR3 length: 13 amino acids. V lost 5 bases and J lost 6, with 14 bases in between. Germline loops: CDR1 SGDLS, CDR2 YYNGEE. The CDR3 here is CASSGYGGPEAFF. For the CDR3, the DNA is TGTGCCAGCAGTGGTTACGGGGGACCTGAAGCTTTCTTT.

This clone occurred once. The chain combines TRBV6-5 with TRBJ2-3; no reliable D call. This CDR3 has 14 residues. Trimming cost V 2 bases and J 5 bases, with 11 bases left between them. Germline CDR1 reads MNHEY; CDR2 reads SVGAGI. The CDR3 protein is CASSYPSGGDTQYF. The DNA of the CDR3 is TGTGCCAGCAGTTACCCCTCGGGTGGAGATACGCAGTATTTT.

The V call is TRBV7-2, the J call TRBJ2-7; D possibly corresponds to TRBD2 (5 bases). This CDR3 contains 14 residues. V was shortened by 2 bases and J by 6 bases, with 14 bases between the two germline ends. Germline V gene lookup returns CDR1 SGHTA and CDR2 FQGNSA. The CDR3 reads CASSLSRADREQYF. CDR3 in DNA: TGTGCCAGCAGCTTATCGAGGGCGGATCGCGAGCAGTACTTC.

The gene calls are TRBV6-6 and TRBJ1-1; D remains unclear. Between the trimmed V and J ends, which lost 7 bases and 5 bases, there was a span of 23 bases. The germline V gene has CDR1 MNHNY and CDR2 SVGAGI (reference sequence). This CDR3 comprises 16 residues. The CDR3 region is CASTSSRGKGRTEAFF. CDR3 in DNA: TGTGCCAGCACTTCTTCCCGGGGTAAAGGGAGGACTGAAGCTTTCTTT.

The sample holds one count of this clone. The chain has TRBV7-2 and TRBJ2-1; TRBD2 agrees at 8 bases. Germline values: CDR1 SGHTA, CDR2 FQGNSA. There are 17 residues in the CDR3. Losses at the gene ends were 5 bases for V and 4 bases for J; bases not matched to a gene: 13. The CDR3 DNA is TGTGCCAGCAGCCCCCGGGTTGGGCGGGGGGCATACAATGAGCAGTTCTTC. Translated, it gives CASSPRVGRGAYNEQFF. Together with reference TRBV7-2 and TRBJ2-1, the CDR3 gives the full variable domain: GAGVSQSPSNKVTEKGKDVELRCDPISGHTALYWYRQSLGQGLEFLIYFQGNSAPDKSGLPSDRFSAERTGGSVSTLTIQRTQQEDSAVYLCASSPRVGRGAYNEQFFGPGTRLTVL.

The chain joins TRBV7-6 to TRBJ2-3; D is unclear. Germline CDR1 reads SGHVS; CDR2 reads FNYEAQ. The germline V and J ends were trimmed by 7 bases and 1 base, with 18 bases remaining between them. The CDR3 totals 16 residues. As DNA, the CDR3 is TGTGCCAGCACCCTACAGATACTCTCTGGCACAGATACGCAGTATTTT. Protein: CASTLQILSGTDTQYF.

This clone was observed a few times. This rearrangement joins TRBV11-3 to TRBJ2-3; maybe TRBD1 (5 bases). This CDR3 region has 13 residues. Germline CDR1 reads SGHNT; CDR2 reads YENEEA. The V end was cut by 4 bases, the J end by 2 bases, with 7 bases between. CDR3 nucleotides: TGTGCCAGCAGCTCTGGGGCCACAGATACGCAGTATTTT. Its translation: CASSSGATDTQYF.

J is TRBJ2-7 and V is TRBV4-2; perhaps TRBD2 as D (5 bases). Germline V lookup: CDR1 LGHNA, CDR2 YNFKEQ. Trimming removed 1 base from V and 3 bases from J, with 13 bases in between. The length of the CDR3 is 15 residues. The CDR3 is CASSQVLDSYYEQYF. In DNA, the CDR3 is TGTGCCAGCAGCCAAGTATTGGACTCCTACTACGAGCAGTACTTC.

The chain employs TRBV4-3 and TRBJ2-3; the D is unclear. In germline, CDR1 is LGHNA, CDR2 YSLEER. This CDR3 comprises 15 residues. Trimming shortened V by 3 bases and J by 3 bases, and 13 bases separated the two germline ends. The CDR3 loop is CASSQGPRTTDTQYF. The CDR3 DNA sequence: TGCGCCAGCAGCCAGGGCCCGCGAACGACAGATACGCAGTATTTT.

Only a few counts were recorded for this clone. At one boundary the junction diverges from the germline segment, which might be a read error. This CDR3 reads CASSLVSHRGSEVF. DNA of the CDR3: TGTGCCAGCAGTTTGGTCTCACATAGGGGGAGTGAGGTCTTC. The V call is TRBV28, the J call TRBJ2-1; possible D gene TRBD1, 6 bases. The CDR3 runs to 14 residues. CDR1 is MDHEN, CDR2 SYDVKM, per germline.

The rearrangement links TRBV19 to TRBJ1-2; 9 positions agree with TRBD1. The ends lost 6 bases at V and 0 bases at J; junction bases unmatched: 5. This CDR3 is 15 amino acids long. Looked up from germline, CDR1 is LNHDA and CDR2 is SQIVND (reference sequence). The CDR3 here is CASREQGATNYGYTF. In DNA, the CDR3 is TGTGCCAGTAGGGAACAGGGGGCGACTAACTATGGCTACACCTTC. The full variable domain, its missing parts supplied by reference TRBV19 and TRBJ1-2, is DGGITQSPKYLFRKEGQNVTLSCEQNLNHDAMYWYRQDPGQGLRLIYYSQIVNDFQKGDIAEGYSVSREKKESFPLTVTSAQKNPTAFYLCASREQGATNYGYTFGSGTRLTVV.

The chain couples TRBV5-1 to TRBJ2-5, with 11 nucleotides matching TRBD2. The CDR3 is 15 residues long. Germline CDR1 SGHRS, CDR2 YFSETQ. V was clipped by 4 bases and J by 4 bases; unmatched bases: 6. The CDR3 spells CASSPLAGGPETQYF. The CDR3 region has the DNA TGCGCCAGCAGCCCATTAGCGGGGGGGCCAGAGACCCAGTACTTC.

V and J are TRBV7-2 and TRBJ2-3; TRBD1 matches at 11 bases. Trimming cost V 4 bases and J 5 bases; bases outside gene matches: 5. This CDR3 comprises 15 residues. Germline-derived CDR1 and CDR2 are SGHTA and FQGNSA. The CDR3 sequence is CASSSQDRGRDTQYF. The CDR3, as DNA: TGTGCCAGCAGCTCACAGGACAGGGGGCGAGATACGCAGTATTTT.

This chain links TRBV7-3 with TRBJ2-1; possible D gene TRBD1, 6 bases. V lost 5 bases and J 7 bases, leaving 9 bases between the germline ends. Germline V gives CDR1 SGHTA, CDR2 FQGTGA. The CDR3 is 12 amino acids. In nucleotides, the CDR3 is TGTGCCAGCAGCGCACAGGGTAATGAGCAGTTCTTC. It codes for CASSAQGNEQFF.

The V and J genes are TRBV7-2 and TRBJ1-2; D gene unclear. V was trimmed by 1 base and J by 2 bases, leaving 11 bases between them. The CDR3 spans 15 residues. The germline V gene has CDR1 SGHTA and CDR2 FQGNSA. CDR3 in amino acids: CASSLGGSLNYGYTF. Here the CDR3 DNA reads TGTGCCAGCAGCTTAGGCGGATCCTTAAACTATGGCTACACCTTC.

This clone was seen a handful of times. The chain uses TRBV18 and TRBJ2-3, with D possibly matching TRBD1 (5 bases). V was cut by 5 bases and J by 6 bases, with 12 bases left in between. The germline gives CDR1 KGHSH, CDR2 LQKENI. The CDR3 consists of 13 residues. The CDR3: CASSDSTADTQYF. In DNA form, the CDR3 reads TGTGCCAGCTCAGACAGTACTGCCGATACGCAGTATTTT.

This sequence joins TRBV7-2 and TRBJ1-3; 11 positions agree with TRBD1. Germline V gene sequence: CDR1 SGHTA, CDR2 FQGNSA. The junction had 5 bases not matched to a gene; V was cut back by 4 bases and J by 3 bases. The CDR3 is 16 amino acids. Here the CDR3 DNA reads TGTGCCAGCAGCTCCGGACAGGGGGCAGTTGGAAACACCATATATTTT. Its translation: CASSSGQGAVGNTIYF.

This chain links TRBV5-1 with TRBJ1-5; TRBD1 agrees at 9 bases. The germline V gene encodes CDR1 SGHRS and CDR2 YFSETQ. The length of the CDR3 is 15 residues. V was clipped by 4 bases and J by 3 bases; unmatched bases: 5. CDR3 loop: CASSEQGANNQPQHF. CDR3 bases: TGCGCCAGCAGCGAACAGGGGGCGAACAATCAGCCCCAGCATTTT.

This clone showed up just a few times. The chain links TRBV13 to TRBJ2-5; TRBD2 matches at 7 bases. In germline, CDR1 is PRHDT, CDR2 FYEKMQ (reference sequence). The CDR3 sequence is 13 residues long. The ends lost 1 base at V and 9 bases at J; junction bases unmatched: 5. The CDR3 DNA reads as TGTGCCAGCAGCTTAGACTCGGGGAGGGCCCAGTACTTC. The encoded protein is CASSLDSGRAQYF. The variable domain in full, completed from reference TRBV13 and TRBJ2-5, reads AAGVIQSPRHLIKEKRETATLKCYPIPRHDTVYWYQQGPGQDPQFLISFYEKMQSDKGSIPDRFSAQQFSDYHSELNMSSLELGDSALYFCASSLDSGRAQYFGPGTRLLVL.

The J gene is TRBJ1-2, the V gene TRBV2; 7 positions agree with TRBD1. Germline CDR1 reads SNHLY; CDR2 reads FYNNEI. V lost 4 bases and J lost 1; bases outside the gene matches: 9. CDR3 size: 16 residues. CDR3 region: CASSGQGPRLNYGYTF. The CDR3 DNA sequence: TGTGCCAGCAGTGGACAGGGCCCTAGGCTTAACTATGGCTACACCTTC.

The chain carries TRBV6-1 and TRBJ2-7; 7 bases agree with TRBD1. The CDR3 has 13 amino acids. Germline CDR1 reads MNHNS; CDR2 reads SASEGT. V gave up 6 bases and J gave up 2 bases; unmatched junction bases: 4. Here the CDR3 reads CASRWDRPYEQYF. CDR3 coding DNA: TGTGCCAGCAGGTGGGACAGACCCTACGAGCAGTACTTC.

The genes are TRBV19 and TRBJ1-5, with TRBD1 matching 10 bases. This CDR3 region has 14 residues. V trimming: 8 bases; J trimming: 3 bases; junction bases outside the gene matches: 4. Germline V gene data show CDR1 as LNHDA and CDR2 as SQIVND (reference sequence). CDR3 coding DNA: TGTGCCAGTGGGGGACAGGGGAACAATCAGCCCCAGCATTTT. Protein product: CASGGQGNNQPQHF.

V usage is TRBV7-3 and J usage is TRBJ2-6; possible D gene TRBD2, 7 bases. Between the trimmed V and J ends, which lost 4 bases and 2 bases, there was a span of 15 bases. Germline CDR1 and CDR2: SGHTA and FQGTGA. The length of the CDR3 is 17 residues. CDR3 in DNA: TGTGCCAGCAGCTCCCTGGGGGGGCTAGCTGGGGCCAACGTCCTGACTTTC. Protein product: CASSSLGGLAGANVLTF.